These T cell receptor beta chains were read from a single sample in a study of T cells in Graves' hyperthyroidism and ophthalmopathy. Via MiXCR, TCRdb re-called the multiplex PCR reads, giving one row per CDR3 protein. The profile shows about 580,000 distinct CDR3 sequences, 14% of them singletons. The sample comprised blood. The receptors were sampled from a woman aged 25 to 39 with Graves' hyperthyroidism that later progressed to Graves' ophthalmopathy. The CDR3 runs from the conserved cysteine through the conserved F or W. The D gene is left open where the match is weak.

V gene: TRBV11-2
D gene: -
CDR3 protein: CASSLAENYGYTF

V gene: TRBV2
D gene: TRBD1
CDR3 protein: CASSKDRVGETQYF

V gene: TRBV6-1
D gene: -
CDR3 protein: CASSHLLTSTDTQYF

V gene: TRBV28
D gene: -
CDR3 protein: CTSSFPTVNTEAFF

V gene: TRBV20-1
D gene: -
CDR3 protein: CSAAPPQRSSYNEQFF

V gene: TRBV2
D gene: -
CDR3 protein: CASSSLPREQYF

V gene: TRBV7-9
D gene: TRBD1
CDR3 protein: CASSSAYRGPSNEQFF

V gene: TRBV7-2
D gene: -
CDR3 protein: CASSRSSNTEAFF

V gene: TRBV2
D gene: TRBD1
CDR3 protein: CASLGDSQKETQYF

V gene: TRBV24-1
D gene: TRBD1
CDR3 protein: CATSDLGQGVDNEQFF

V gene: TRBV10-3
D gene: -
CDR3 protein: CAISGGTQGNTGELFF

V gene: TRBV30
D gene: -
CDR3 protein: CAWSQGMVLGFNQPRHF

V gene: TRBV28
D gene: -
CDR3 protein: CASSPGAREGLYEQYF

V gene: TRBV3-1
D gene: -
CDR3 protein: CASSHGNGVLNTEAFF

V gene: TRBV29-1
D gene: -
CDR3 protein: CSVQRSGDTEAFF

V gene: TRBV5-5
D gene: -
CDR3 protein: CASSFLLEGLYNEQFF

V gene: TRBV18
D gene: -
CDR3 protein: CASSPGYRDTEAFF

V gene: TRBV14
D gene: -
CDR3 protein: CASSQFGETQYF

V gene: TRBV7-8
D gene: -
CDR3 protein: CASSLAGQGFNQPQHF

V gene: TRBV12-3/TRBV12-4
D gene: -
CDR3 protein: CASSLTGGGATNEKLFF

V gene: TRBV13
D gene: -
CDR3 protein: CASSLRGRRSTDTQYF

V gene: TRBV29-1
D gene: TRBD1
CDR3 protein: CSEDRDGYTF

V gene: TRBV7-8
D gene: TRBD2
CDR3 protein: CASSLDFLAREVYKEETQYF

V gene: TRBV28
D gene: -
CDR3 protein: CASSSLEPSSYNEQFF

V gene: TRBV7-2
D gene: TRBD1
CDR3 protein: CASSLSGTGATGELFF

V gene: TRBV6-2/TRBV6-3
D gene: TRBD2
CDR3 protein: CASSSPGLAGSTDTQYF

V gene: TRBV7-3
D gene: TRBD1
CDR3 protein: CASSLGTGQLTGELFF

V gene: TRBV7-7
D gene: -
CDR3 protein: CASSRSPGADEQFF

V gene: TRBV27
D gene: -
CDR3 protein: CASSLGISSGNTIYF

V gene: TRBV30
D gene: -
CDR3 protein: CAWNLLKADSGNTIYF

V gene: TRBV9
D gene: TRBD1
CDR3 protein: CASGVANQGAGGYTF

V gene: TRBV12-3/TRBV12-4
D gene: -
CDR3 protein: CASVGALSSYNEQFF